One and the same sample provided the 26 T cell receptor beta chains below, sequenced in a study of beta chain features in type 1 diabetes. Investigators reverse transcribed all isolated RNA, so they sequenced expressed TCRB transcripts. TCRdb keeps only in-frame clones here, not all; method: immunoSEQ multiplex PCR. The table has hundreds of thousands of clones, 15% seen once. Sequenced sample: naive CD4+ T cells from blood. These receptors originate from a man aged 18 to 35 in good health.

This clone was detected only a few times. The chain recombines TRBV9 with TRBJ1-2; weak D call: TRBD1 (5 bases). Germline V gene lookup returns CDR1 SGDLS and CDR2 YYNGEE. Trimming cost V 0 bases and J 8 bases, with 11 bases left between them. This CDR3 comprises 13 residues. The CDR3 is CASSVEGAFGYTF. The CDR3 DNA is TGTGCCAGCAGCGTAGAAGGGGCGTTCGGCTACACCTTC.

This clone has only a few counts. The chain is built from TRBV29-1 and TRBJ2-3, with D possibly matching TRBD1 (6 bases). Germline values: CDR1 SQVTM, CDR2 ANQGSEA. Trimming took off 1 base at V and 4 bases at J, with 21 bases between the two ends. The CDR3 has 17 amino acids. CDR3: CSVEGQRIRQGPDTQYF. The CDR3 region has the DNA TGCAGCGTTGAAGGTCAGCGGATCCGTCAGGGGCCAGATACGCAGTATTTT.

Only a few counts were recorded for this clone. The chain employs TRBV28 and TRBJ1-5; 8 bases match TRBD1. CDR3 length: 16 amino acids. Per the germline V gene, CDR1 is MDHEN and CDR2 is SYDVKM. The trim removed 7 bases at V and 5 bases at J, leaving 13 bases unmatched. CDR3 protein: CASTPINRGNHQPQHF. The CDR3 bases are TGTGCCAGCACCCCGATCAACAGGGGGAACCATCAGCCCCAGCATTTT.

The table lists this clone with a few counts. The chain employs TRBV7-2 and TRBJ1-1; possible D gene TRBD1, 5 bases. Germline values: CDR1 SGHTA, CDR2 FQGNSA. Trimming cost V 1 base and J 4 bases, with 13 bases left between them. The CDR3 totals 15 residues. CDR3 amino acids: CASSLEPGEGTEAFF. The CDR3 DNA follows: TGTGCCAGCAGCTTAGAGCCGGGGGAGGGCACTGAAGCTTTCTTT.

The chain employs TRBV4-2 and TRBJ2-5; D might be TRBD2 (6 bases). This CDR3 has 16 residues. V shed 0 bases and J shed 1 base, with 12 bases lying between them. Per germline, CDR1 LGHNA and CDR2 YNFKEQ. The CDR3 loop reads CASSQEGAGTQETQYF. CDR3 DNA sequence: TGTGCCAGCAGCCAAGAAGGGGCGGGAACCCAAGAGACCCAGTACTTC.

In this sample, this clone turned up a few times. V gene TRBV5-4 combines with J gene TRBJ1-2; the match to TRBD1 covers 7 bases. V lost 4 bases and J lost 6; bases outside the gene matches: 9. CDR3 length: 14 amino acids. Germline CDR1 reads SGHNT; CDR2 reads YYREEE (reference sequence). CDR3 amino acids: CASSLENRGDGYTF. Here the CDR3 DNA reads TGTGCCAGCAGCCTAGAAAACAGGGGAGATGGCTACACCTTC.

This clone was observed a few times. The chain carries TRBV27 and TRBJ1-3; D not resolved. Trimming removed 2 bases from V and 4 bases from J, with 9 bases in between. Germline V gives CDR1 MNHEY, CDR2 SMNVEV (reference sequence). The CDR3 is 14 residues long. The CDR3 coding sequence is TGTGCCAGCAGTTTAGCTGGGTTCGGAAACACCATATATTTT. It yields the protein CASSLAGFGNTIYF.

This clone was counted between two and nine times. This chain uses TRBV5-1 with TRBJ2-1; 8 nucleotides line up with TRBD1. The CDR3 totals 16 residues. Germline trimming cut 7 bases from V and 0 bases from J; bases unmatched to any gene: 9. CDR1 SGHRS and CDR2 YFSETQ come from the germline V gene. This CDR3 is CASRVQGAPSYNEQFF. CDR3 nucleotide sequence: TGCGCCAGCCGAGTCCAGGGGGCCCCCTCCTACAATGAGCAGTTCTTC.

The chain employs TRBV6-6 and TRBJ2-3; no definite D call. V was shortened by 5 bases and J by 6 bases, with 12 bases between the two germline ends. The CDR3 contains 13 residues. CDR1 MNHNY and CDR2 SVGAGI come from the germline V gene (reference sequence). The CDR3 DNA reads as TGTGCCAGCAGTACACGAAGCCCCGATACGCAGTATTTT. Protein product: CASSTRSPDTQYF.

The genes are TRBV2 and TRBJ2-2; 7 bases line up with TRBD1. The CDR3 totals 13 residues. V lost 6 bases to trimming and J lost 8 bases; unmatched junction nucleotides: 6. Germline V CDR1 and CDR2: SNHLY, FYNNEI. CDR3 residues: CASSDRVRGELFF. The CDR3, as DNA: TGTGCCAGCAGCGACAGGGTTCGAGGGGAGCTGTTTTTT.

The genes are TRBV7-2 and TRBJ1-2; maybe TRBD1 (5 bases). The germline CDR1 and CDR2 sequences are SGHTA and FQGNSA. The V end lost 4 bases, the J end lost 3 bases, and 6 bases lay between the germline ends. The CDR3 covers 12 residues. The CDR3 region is CASSWGYYGYTF. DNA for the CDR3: TGTGCCAGCAGCTGGGGGTACTATGGCTACACCTTC.

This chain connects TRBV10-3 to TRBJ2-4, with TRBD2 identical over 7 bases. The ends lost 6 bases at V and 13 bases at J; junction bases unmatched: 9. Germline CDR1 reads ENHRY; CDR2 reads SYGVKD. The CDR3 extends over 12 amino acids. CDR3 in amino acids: CAIRPPQGLQYF. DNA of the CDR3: TGTGCCATCAGACCCCCCCAGGGACTACAGTACTTC.

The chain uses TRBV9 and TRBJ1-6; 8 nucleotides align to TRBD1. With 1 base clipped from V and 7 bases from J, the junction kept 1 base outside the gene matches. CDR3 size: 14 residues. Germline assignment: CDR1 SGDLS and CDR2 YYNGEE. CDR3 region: CASSVTGGNSPLHF. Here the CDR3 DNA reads TGTGCCAGCAGCGTAACAGGGGGGAATTCACCCCTCCACTTT.

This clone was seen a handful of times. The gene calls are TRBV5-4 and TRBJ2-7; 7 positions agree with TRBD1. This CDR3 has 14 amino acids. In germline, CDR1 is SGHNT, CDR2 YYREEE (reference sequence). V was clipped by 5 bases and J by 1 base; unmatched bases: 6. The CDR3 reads CASSMTGSSYEQYF. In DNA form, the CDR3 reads TGTGCCAGCAGTATGACAGGGAGTTCCTACGAGCAGTACTTC.

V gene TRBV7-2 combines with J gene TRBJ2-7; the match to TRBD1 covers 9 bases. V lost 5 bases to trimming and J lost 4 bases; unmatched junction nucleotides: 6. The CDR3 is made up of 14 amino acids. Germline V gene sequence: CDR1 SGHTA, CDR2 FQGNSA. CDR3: CASSTGQGRYEQYF. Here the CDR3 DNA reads TGTGCCAGCAGCACCGGACAGGGGCGGTACGAGCAGTACTTC.

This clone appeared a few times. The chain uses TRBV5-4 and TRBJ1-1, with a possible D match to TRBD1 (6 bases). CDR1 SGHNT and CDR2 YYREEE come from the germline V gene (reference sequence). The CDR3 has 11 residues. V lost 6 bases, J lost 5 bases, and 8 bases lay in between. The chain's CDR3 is CASTRGTEAFF. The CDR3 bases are TGTGCCAGCACGAGGGGGACTGAAGCTTTCTTT.

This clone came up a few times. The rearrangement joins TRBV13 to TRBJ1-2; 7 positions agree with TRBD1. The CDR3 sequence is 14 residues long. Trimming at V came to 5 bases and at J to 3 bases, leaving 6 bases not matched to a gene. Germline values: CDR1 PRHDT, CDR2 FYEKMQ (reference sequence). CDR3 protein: CASSIRDSYYGYTF. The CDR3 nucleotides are TGTGCCAGCAGCATACGGGACAGCTACTATGGCTACACCTTC.

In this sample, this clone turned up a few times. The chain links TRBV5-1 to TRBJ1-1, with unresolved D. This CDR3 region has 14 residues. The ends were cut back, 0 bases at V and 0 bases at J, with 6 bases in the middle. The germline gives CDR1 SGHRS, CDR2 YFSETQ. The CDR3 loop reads CASSLVDLNTEAFF. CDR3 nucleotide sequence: TGCGCCAGCAGCTTGGTAGACCTGAACACTGAAGCTTTCTTT.

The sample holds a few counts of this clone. In nucleotides, the CDR3 is TGCGCCAGCAGCCAAGGACGGGGAGCTAGCACAGATACGCAGTATTTT. The encoded protein is CASSQGRGASTDTQYF. The chain carries TRBV4-3 and TRBJ2-3; D perhaps matches TRBD2 (5 bases). Germline V gene lookup returns CDR1 LGHNA and CDR2 YSLEER. This CDR3 is 16 amino acids long. Trimming shortened V by 1 base and J by 0 bases, and 11 bases separated the two germline ends.

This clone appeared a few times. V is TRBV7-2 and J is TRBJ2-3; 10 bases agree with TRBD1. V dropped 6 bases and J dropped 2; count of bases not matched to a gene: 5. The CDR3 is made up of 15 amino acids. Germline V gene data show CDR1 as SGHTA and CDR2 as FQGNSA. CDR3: CASRAGQGNTDTQYF. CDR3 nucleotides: TGTGCCAGCAGGGCGGGACAGGGGAACACAGATACGCAGTATTTT.

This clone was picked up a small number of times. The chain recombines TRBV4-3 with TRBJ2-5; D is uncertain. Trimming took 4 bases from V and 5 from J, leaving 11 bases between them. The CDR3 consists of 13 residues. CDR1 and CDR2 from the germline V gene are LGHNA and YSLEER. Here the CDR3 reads CASSRNDGETQYF. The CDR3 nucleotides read TGCGCCAGCAGCCGAAACGACGGGGAGACCCAGTACTTC.

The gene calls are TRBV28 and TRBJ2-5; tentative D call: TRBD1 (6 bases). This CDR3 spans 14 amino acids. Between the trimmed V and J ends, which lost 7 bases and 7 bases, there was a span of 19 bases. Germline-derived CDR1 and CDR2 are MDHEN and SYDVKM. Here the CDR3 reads CASKALGGLVTQYF. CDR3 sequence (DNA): TGTGCCAGCAAAGCCCTAGGGGGTTTAGTGACCCAGTACTTC.

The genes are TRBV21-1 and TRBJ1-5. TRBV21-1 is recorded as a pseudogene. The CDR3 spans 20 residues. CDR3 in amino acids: CASSKESPPLVPFGNQPQHF. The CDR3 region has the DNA TGTGCCAGCAGCAAAGAATCCCCTCCTCTGGTCCCTTTTGGCAATCAGCCCCAGCATTTT.

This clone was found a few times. CDR3 DNA sequence: TGTGCCAGCAGCCCGAATCCGGGACTTTACGGGGAGCTGTTTTTT. Its protein product is CASSPNPGLYGELFF. The chain links TRBV7-3 to TRBJ2-2; TRBD2 is a possible D gene (6 bases). CDR1 and CDR2 (germline): SGHTA, FQGTGA. V shed 5 bases and J shed 7 bases, with 17 bases lying between them. CDR3 length: 15 amino acids.

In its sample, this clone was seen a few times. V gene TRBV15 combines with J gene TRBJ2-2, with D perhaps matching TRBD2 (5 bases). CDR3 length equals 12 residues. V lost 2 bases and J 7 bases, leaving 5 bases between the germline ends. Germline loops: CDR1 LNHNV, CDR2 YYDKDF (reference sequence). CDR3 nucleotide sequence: TGTGCCACCAGCAGACGGGGCGGGGAGCTGTTTTTT. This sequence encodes CATSRRGGELFF.

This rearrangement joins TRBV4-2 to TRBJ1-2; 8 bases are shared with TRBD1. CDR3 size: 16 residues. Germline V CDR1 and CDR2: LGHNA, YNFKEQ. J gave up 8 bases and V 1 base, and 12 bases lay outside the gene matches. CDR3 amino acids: CASSQAAASGGWGYTF. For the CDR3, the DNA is TGTGCCAGCAGCCAAGCCGCGGCGTCAGGGGGCTGGGGCTACACCTTC.